Listed here are 2 T cell receptor beta chains from one sample, sequenced in a study of cytomegalovirus exposure and HLA in healthy donors. The primer mix had 60 Vbeta and 13 Jbeta primers. Assay: immunoSEQ multiplex PCR; the TCRdb copy retains only in-frame clones and omits some. In the table there are 100,000 to 120,000 clones, over 75% of which are singletons. The specimen sequenced was PBMCs. These receptors originate from a man between 25 and 39 years old in good health and CMV-seropositive.

The chain has TRBV5-4 and TRBJ2-2, with 12 positions matching TRBD1. Germline trimming cut 4 bases from V and 0 bases from J; bases unmatched to any gene: 4. The CDR3 totals 17 residues. The germline V gene has CDR1 SGHNT and CDR2 YYREEE (reference sequence). CDR3 sequence: CASSGGTGGANTGELFF. The CDR3 DNA reads TGTGCCAGCAGCGGCGGGACAGGGGGCGCGAACACCGGGGAGCTGTTTTTT.

V usage is TRBV6-1 and J usage is TRBJ2-7; 11 bases line up with TRBD1. The V segment lost 4 bases and the J segment 0 bases; nucleotides outside the gene matches: 2. CDR3 length: 15 amino acids. CDR1 MNHNS and CDR2 SASEGT come from the germline V gene. CDR3: CASSAGTGGSYEQYF. CDR3 bases: TGTGCCAGCAGTGCCGGGACAGGGGGCTCCTACGAGCAGTACTTC.